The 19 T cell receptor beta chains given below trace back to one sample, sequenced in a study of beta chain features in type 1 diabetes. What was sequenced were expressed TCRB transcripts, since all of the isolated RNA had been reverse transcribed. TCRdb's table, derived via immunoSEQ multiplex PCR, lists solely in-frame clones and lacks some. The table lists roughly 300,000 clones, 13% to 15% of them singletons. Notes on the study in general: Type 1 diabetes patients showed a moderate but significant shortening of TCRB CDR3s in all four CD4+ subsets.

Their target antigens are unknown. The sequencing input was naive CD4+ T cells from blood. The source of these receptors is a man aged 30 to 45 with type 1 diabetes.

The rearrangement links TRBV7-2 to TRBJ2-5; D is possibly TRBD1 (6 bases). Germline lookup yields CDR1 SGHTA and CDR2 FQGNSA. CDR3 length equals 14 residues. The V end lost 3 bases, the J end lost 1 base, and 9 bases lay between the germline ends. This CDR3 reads CASSFRTAQETQYF. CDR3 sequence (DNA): TGTGCCAGCAGCTTCAGGACAGCCCAAGAGACCCAGTACTTC.

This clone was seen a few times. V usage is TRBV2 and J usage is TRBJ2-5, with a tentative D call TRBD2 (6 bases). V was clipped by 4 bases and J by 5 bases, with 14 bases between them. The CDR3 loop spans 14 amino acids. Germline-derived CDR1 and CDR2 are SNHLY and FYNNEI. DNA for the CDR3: TGTGCCAGCAGTGGAACTAGCCAGGAGGAGACCCAGTACTTC. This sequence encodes CASSGTSQEETQYF.

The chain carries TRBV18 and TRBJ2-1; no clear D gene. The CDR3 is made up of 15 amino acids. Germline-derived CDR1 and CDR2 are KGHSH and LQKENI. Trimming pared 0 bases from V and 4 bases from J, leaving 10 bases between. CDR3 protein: CASSPPSGRYNEQFF. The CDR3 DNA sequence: TGTGCCAGCTCACCACCGTCTGGCCGATACAATGAGCAGTTCTTC.

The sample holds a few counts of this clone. CDR3 sequence (DNA): TGTGCCATCACGACCGTGGGGGGCTATGGCTACACCTTC. As protein: CAITTVGGYGYTF. V usage is TRBV10-3 and J usage is TRBJ1-2; D may be TRBD1 (5 bases). V lost 7 bases and J 4 bases, leaving 13 bases between the germline ends. This CDR3 comprises 13 residues. Per the germline V gene, CDR1 is ENHRY and CDR2 is SYGVKD.

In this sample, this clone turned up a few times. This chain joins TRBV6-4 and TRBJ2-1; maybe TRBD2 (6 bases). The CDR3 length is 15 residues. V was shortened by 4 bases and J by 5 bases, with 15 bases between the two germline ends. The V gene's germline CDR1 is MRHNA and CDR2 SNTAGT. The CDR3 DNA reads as TGTGCCAGCAGTGGGGGCGGTGCGGGAAACAATGAGCAGTTCTTC. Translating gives CASSGGGAGNNEQFF.

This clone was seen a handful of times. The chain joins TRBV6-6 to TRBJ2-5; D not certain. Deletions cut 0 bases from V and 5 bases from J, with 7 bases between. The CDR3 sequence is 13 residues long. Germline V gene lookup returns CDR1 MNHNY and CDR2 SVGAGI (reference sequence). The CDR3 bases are TGTGCCAGCAGTTACTCGATCGGGGAGACCCAGTACTTC. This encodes CASSYSIGETQYF.

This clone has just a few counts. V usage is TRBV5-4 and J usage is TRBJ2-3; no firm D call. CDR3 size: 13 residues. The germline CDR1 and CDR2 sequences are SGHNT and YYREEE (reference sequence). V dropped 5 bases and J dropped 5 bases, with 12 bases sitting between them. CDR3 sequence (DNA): TGTGCCAGCAGTGGGCAGTCAGAAGATACGCAGTATTTT. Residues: CASSGQSEDTQYF.

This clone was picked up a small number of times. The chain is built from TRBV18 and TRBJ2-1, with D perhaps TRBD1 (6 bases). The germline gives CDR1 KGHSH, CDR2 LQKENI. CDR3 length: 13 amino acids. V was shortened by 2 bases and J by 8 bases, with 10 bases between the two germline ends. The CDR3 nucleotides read TGTGCCAGCTCACCATACAGGGAGCATGAGCAGTTCTTC. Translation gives CASSPYREHEQFF.

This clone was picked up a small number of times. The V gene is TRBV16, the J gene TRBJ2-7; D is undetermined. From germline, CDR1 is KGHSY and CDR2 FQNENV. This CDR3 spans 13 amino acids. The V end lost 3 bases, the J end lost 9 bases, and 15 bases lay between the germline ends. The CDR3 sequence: CASSHTGYNLQYF. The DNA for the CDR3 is TGTGCCAGCAGCCACACCGGGTACAATCTGCAGTACTTC.

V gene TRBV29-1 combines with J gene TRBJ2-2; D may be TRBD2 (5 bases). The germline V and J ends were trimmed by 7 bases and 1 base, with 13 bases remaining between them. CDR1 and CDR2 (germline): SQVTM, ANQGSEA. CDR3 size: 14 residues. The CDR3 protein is CSAGVRENTGELFF. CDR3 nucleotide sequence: TGCAGCGCAGGCGTACGGGAGAACACCGGGGAGCTGTTTTTT.

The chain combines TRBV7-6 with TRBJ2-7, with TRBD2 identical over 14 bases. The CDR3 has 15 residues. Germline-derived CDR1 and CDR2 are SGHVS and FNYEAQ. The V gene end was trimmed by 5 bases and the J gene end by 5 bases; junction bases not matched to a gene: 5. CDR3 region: CASSQGTSGSDEQYF. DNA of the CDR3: TGTGCCAGCAGCCAAGGGACTAGCGGGAGTGACGAGCAGTACTTC.

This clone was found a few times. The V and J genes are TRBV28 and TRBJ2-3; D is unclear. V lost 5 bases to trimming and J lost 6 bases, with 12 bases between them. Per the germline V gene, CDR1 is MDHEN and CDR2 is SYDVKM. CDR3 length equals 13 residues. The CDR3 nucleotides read TGTGCCAGCAGTCGCACCCGGTGGGATACGCAGTATTTT. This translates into CASSRTRWDTQYF. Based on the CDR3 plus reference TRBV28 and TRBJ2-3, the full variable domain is DVKVTQSSRYLVKRTGEKVFLECVQDMDHENMFWYRQDPGLGLRLIYFSYDVKMKEKGDIPEGYSVSREKKERFSLILESASTNQTSMYLCASSRTRWDTQYFGPGTRLTVL.

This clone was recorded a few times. The CDR3 nucleotides are TGTGCCAGCAGCTCCTGGACAGGGGCCTTCAATGAGCAGTTCTTC. Translating gives CASSSWTGAFNEQFF. The chain uses TRBV7-2 and TRBJ2-1; 9 positions agree with TRBD1. The CDR3 contains 15 residues. V lost 4 bases and J lost 6; bases outside the gene matches: 7. CDR1 SGHTA and CDR2 FQGNSA come from the germline V gene.

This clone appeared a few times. The CDR3: CASSRGQNPFYEQYF. The CDR3 bases are TGTGCCAGCTCACGTGGACAGAACCCGTTCTACGAGCAGTACTTC. V is TRBV18 and J is TRBJ2-7; weak D call: TRBD1 (6 bases). CDR3 length equals 15 residues. Germline CDR1 reads KGHSH; CDR2 reads LQKENI. Trimming shortened V by 4 bases and J by 3 bases, and 16 bases separated the two germline ends.

The CDR3 sequence is CASSTRQGTVRGYTF. DNA of the CDR3: TGTGCCAGCAGCACCCGACAGGGGACCGTGCGAGGCTACACCTTC. This chain uses TRBV7-3 with TRBJ1-2; 8 bases map to TRBD1. CDR1 and CDR2 (germline): SGHTA, FQGTGA. The CDR3 contains 15 residues. V gave up 5 bases and J gave up 8 bases; unmatched junction bases: 13.

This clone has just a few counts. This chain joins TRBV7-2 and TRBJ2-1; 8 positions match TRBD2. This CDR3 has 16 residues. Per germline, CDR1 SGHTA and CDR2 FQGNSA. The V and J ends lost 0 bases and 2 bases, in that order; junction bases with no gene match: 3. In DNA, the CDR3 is TGTGCCAGCAGCTTAGCCGCGGGAGGCGCCTACAATGAGCAGTTCTTC. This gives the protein CASSLAAGGAYNEQFF.

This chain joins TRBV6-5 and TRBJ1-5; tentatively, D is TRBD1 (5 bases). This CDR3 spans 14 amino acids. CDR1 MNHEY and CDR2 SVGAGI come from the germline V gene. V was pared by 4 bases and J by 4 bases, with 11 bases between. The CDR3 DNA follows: TGTGCCAGCAGTTTCTCACAGGAAAATCAGCCCCAGCATTTT. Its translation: CASSFSQENQPQHF.

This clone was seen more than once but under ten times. The CDR3 DNA reads TGCGCCAGCAGCTTGTATCAGGGGACAACAGATACGCAGTATTTT. Amino acids: CASSLYQGTTDTQYF. The chain links TRBV5-1 to TRBJ2-3; the D gene is possibly TRBD1 (6 bases). V lost 1 base, J lost 3 bases, and 12 bases lay in between. Germline V lookup: CDR1 SGHRS, CDR2 YFSETQ. CDR3 length: 15 amino acids. Full variable domain (missing parts from reference TRBV5-1 and TRBJ2-3): KAGVTQTPRYLIKTRGQQVTLSCSPISGHRSVSWYQQTPGQGLQFLFEYFSETQRNKGNFPGRFSGRQFSNSRSEMNVSTLELGDSALYLCASSLYQGTTDTQYFGPGTRLTVL.

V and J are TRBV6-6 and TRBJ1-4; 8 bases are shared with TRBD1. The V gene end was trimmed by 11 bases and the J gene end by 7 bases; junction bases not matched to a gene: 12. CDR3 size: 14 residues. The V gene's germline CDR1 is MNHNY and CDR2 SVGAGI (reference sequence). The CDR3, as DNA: TGTGCCCACCAAGACAGGGGTACATCTGAAAAACTGTTTTTT. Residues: CAHQDRGTSEKLFF.